This entry concerns a single T cell receptor (beta chain). Original handling: Reference gene primer amplification gave nucleated cell count estimates. Using immunoSEQ multiplex PCR, the repertoire was profiled, and TCRdb retains in-frame clones only, with some absent. V and J calls plus clone size are reproduced from that table; the DNA served to infer D and trimming. The repertoire consists of some 74,000 clones, with approximately 76% occurring once and the leading ten covering about 15%. Losses at the gene ends were 2 bases for V and 3 bases for J; bases not matched to a gene: 9. CDR1 is MNHEY, CDR2 SVGAGI, per germline. This CDR3 is 16 amino acids long. The data were taken from a study of blood T cell repertoires in COVID-19. Turning to the study itself: Sources were T cells, B-cell-depleted T cells, or PBMCs; the material itself was cDNA or gDNA.

Sequencing was done on a sample of peripheral blood. The receptor was isolated from a man in his 70s with active or convalescent COVID-19. The chain couples TRBV6-5 to TRBJ2-5; 7 bases agree with TRBD2. CDR3 protein: CASSYRSSGPKETQYF. CDR3 DNA: TGTGCCAGCAGTTACCGATCTAGCGGCCCTAAAGAGACCCAGTACTTC.